This is a list of T cell receptor beta chains from one sample in a study of cytomegalovirus exposure and HLA in healthy donors. The repertoire was sequenced with immunoSEQ multiplex PCR; TCRdb's copy has only in-frame clones and lacks some. The sample lists some 150,000 clones, approximately 86% occurring once. Specimen: PBMCs. These receptors were obtained from a man between 18 and 29 years old in good health and CMV-seropositive. Both conserved end residues are part of each CDR3. D genes are given only for firm matches. Expanded clones get a size class; other rows say once, few or many, or leave the size out.

CDR3aa | CDR3nt | j_gene | d_gene | abundance | v_gene
CASSLAGAPGETQYF | TGTGCCAGCAGCTTGGCGGGAGCGCCGGGAGAGACCCAGTACTTC | TRBJ2-5 | TRBD2 | NA | TRBV13
CASSRTSGRSEQYF | TGTGCCAGCAGTCGGACTAGCGGGAGGAGTGAGCAGTACTTC | TRBJ2-7 | TRBD2 | once | TRBV14
CASSSPFRQGSGEQYF | TGTGCCAGCAGTTCTCCCTTTCGACAGGGATCGGGCGAGCAGTACTTC | TRBJ2-7 | TRBD1 | NA | TRBV28
CASGRDEQYF | TGTGCCAGCGGGAGGGACGAGCAGTACTTC | TRBJ2-7 | TRBD2 | NA | TRBV2
CAWENYGYTF | TGTGCCTGGGAGAACTATGGCTACACCTTC | TRBJ1-2 | NA | NA | TRBV30
CASSYPGSNYGYTF | TGTGCCAGCAGTTACCCGGGTTCTAACTATGGCTACACCTTC | TRBJ1-2 | NA | few | TRBV6-6
CASSLRGGDEKLFF | TGTGCCAGCAGCTTGAGGGGGGGTGATGAAAAACTGTTTTTT | TRBJ1-4 | NA | NA | TRBV7-9
CASSLARTSARAGQFF | TGCGCCAGCAGCTTGGCGAGGACTAGCGCGAGAGCCGGGCAGTTCTTC | TRBJ2-1 | TRBD2 | NA | TRBV5-1
CASSIGTSGSIYEQYF | TGTGCCAGCAGTATTGGGACTAGCGGGAGTATCTACGAGCAGTACTTC | TRBJ2-7 | TRBD2 | NA | TRBV5-4
CASSLSSGTNTGELFF | TGCGCCAGCAGCTTGTCGTCAGGTACGAACACCGGGGAGCTGTTTTTT | TRBJ2-2 | NA | NA | TRBV5-1
CASSTGDAYGYTF | TGTGCCAGCTCGACAGGGGATGCCTATGGCTACACCTTC | TRBJ1-2 | TRBD1 | once | TRBV18
CSVLPLGDTQYF | TGCAGCGTCCTGCCACTCGGAGATACGCAGTATTTT | TRBJ2-3 | NA | NA | TRBV29-1
CASSAGGSNQPQHF | TGTGCCAGCAGCGCAGGGGGGAGCAATCAGCCCCAGCATTTT | TRBJ1-5 | TRBD1 | NA | TRBV9
CASSLLSGSAGELFF | TGCGCCAGCAGCCTCCTTAGCGGTTCTGCCGGGGAGCTGTTTTTT | TRBJ2-2 | NA | NA | TRBV5-1
CASSPRAGVGEQYF | TGTGCCAGCAGTCCGCGAGCGGGAGTTGGGGAGCAGTACTTC | TRBJ2-7 | TRBD2 | NA | TRBV27
CASSPSPGLAGGELFF | TGTGCCAGCAGCCCCTCACCGGGACTAGCGGGCGGGGAGCTGTTTTTT | TRBJ2-2 | TRBD2 | NA | TRBV7-3
CASRGSGGPYEQYF | TGTGCCAGCAGAGGTTCAGGGGGCCCCTACGAGCAGTACTTC | TRBJ2-7 | TRBD1 | NA | TRBV28
CASSLGGSSYEQYF | TGTGCCAGCAGTTTGGGGGGGAGCTCCTACGAGCAGTACTTC | TRBJ2-7 | TRBD2 | NA | TRBV27
CASSLTVLAGELFF | TGTGCCAGCAGTTTAACGGTATTGGCCGGGGAGCTGTTTTTT | TRBJ2-2 | NA | NA | TRBV27
CASSETSGGAYEQYF | TGTGCCAGCAGTGAAACTAGCGGGGGGGCTTACGAGCAGTACTTC | TRBJ2-7 | TRBD2 | NA | TRBV6-1
CASSLWGESTGELFF | TGTGCCAGCAGTTTGTGGGGGGAGTCGACCGGGGAGCTGTTTTTT | TRBJ2-2 | NA | NA | TRBV28
CASSQDLIRVGTSFSYEQYF | TGCGCCAGCAGCCAAGATTTGATACGGGTTGGGACTAGCTTTTCCTACGAGCAGTACTTC | TRBJ2-7 | TRBD2 | NA | TRBV4-1
CSVEEEGVKYGYTF | TGCAGCGTTGAAGAAGAGGGGGTTAAGTATGGCTACACCTTC | TRBJ1-2 | NA | NA | TRBV29-1
CASSKQSMNTEAFF | TGTGCCAGCAGCAAACAATCCATGAACACTGAAGCTTTCTTT | TRBJ1-1 | NA | NA | TRBV6-5
CASSSPGFGGSYEQYF | TGTGCCAGCAGCTCACCCGGGTTCGGCGGGTCCTACGAGCAGTACTTC | TRBJ2-7 | NA | NA | TRBV5-8
CASSRIRVKNQPQHF | TGTGCCAGCTCACGTATTCGAGTAAAGAATCAGCCCCAGCATTTT | TRBJ1-5 | NA | few | TRBV18
CASSLPGQGLYEQYF | TGTGCCAGCAGCCTTCCGGGACAGGGACTCTACGAGCAGTACTTC | TRBJ2-7 | TRBD1 | NA | TRBV7-9
CASSPRVNLDEQYF | TGCGCCAGCAGCCCGAGGGTAAATCTTGACGAGCAGTACTTC | TRBJ2-7 | NA | NA | TRBV5-1
CASSLSRGLETQYF | TGCGCCAGCAGTCTAAGTCGGGGTTTGGAGACCCAGTACTTC | TRBJ2-5 | NA | NA | TRBV4-3
CASSLSRNYGYTF | TGTGCCAGCAGTTTATCGCGAAACTATGGCTACACCTTC | TRBJ1-2 | NA | NA | TRBV27
CASNSLAFPYEQYF | TGTGCCAGCAATTCACTAGCGTTCCCCTACGAGCAGTACTTC | TRBJ2-7 | TRBD2 | NA | TRBV27
CASKSPRQGKGGAFF | TGTGCCAGCAAATCCCCGAGGCAGGGGAAGGGTGGGGCTTTCTTT | TRBJ1-1 | NA | once | TRBV6-6
CATSRDTGGSYNEQFF | TGTGCCACCAGCAGAGATACTGGCGGATCATACAATGAGCAGTTCTTC | TRBJ2-1 | NA | NA | TRBV15
CASSPQGSGNTEAFF | TGTGCCAGCAGCCCCCAGGGGAGTGGGAACACTGAAGCTTTCTTT | TRBJ1-1 | NA | NA | TRBV9
CASSQEEGTVNYGYTF | TGCGCCAGCAGCCAAGAAGAGGGCACCGTCAACTATGGCTACACCTTC | TRBJ1-2 | NA | NA | TRBV4-1
CASTRGLTYEQYF | TGTGCCAGCACGAGGGGGCTCACCTACGAGCAGTACTTC | TRBJ2-7 | TRBD1 | NA | TRBV6-6
CASSQAWTALYNEQFF | TGCGCCAGCAGTCAGGCCTGGACAGCACTCTACAATGAGCAGTTCTTC | TRBJ2-1 | NA | NA | TRBV4-1
CASSLGQGSNQPQHF | TGCGCCAGCAGCTTGGGACAGGGTAGCAATCAGCCCCAGCATTTT | TRBJ1-5 | TRBD1 | NA | TRBV5-1
CASSPSSGRPTLEQYF | TGTGCCAGCTCACCTTCTAGCGGGAGGCCAACTCTCGAGCAGTACTTC | TRBJ2-7 | TRBD2 | NA | TRBV18
CASSVGLAGGSSGANVLTF | TGTGCCAGCAGCGTTGGACTAGCGGGAGGGTCCTCTGGGGCCAACGTCCTGACTTTC | TRBJ2-6 | TRBD2 | NA | TRBV9
CASSFLPGQGIYEQYF | TGTGCCAGCAGCTTCCTGCCCGGACAGGGAATCTACGAGCAGTACTTC | TRBJ2-7 | TRBD1 | few | TRBV7-9
CASSYGTNYGYTF | TGTGCCAGCAGCTACGGGACTAACTATGGCTACACCTTC | TRBJ1-2 | NA | once | TRBV14
CAIKQGPTEAFF | TGTGCCATTAAGCAGGGGCCCACTGAAGCTTTCTTT | TRBJ1-1 | NA | NA | TRBV10-3
CASSSGVFNEQFF | TGTGCCAGCAGCTCAGGGGTTTTCAATGAGCAGTTCTTC | TRBJ2-1 | NA | NA | TRBV7-8
CASSPGQNAEAFF | TGTGCCAGCAGCCCAGGACAGAACGCTGAAGCTTTCTTT | TRBJ1-1 | NA | NA | TRBV9
CASSQGTGDNGYTF | TGTGCCAGCAGCCAAGGGACAGGGGACAATGGCTACACCTTC | TRBJ1-2 | TRBD1 | NA | TRBV14
CASSMKSSYNSPLHF | TGTGCCAGTAGTATGAAGAGCTCCTATAATTCACCCCTCCACTTT | TRBJ1-6 | NA | NA | TRBV19
CASSVFGGSFTDTQYF | TGTGCCAGCAGCGTATTCGGGGGGTCTTTCACAGATACGCAGTATTTT | TRBJ2-3 | TRBD2 | NA | TRBV9
CASSPSGAMNTEAFF | TGTGCCAGCTCACCCTCGGGTGCCATGAACACTGAAGCTTTCTTT | TRBJ1-1 | NA | once | TRBV18
CASSVNLRAANYGYTF | TGTGCCAGCAGCGTAAATCTCAGGGCGGCAAACTATGGCTACACCTTC | TRBJ1-2 | NA | NA | TRBV9
CTSSLCVNTEAFF | TGCACCAGCAGTCTCTGCGTCAACACTGAAGCTTTCTTT | TRBJ1-1 | NA | NA | TRBV1
CASSQEWGRGDYGYTF | TGCGCCAGCAGCCAAGAGTGGGGCAGGGGAGACTATGGCTACACCTTC | TRBJ1-2 | NA | NA | TRBV4-3